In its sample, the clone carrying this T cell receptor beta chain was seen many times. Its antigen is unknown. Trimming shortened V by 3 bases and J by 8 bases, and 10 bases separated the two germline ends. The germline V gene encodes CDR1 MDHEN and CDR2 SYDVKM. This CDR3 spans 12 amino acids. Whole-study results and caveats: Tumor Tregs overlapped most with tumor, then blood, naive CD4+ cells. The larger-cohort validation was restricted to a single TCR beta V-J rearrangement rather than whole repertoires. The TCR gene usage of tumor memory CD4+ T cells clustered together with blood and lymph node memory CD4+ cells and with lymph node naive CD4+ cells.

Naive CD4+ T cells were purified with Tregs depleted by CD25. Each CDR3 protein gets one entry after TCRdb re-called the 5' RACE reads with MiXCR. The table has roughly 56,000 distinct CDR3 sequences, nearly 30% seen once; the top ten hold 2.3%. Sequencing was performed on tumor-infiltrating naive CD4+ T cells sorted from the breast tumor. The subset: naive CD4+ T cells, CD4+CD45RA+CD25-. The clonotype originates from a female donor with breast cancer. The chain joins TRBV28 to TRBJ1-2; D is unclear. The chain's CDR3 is CASSLEQSGYTF. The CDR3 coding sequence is TGTGCCAGCAGTTTGGAACAGTCCGGCTACACCTTC.